This T cell receptor (beta chain) was sequenced during a study of neurological immune-mediated disorders. V lost 5 bases and J lost 0, with 8 bases in between. Germline CDR1 and CDR2: SGHTA and FQGNSA. This CDR3 spans 14 amino acids. Overall study results and limits: Healthy controls had more TCR clonal expansion than multiple sclerosis, which showed the least, whereas HTLV-1-associated myelopathy showed the most. The multiple sclerosis repertoire cluster was not associated with any clinical or MRI feature, with the authors stating that larger cohorts are needed.

MiXCR, applied by TCRdb to the 5' RACE reads, yields one record per CDR3 protein. Here the sample spans 90,000 to 150,000 distinct CDR3 sequences, roughly 3.2% being singletons. As concerns this clonotype: Antigen unknown.

This clonotype originated in a young woman with multiple sclerosis. The sequenced material came from PBMCs. The chain joins TRBV7-2 to TRBJ1-3; no clear D gene. CDR3: CASSLRTSGNTIYF. Written as DNA, the CDR3 is TGTGCCAGCAGCCTCCGTACCTCTGGAAACACCATATATTTT.